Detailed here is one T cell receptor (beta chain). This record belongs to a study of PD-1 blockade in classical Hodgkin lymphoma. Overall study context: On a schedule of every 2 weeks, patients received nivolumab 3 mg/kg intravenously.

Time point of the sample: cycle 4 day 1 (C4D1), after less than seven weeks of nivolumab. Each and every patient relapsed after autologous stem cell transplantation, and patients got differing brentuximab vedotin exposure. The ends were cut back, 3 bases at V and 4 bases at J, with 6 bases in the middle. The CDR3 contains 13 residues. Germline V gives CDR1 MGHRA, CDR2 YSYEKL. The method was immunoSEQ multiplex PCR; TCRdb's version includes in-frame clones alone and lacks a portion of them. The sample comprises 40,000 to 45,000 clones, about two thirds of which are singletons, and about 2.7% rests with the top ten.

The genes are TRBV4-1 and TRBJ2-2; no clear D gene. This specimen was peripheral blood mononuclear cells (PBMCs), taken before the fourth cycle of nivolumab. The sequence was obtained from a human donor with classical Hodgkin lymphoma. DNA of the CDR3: TGCGCCAGCAGCCAGACTGTCACCGGGGAGCTGTTTTTT. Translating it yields CASSQTVTGELFF.